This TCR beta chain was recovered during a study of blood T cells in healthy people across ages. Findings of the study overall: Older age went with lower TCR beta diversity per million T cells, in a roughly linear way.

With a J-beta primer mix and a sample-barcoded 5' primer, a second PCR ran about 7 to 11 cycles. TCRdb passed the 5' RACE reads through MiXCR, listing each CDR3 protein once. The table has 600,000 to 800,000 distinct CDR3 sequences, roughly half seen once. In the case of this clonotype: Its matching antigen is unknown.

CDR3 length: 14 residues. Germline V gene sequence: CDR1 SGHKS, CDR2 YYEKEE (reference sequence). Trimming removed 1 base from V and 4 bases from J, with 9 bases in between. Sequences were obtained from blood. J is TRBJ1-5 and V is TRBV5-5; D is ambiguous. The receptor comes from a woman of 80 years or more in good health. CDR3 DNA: TGTGCCAGCAGCTTGTGGTCGGCTAATCAGCCCCAGCATTTT. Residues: CASSLWSANQPQHF.